The 6 T cell receptor beta chains below were found in one sample sequenced in a study of CD8 T cells in Susac syndrome. The RNA, about 0.45 to 1 ug, was put through reverse transcription using random hexamers. TCRdb reprocessed the immunoSEQ multiplex PCR reads via MiXCR and lists one record per CDR3 protein. This sample yields about 140,000 distinct CDR3 sequences, of which 85% to 95% are seen a single time; about 0.15% belongs to the top ten. The specimen was CD4+ T cells from PBMCs. The receptors originated from a human donor with Susac syndrome.

The rearrangement joins TRBV20-1 to TRBJ2-7; a possible D gene is TRBD2 (5 bases). CDR1 is DFQATT and CDR2 is SNEGSKA in the germline V gene (reference sequence). This CDR3 is built from 15 residues. Trimming left V 0 bases short and J 3 bases short, with 15 bases between. The CDR3, as DNA: TGCAGTGCTAGAGATCAATCGGGGAATGGCTACGAGCAGTACTTC. This translates into CSARDQSGNGYEQYF.

The chain links TRBV9 to TRBJ2-7; D unresolved. This CDR3 region has 15 residues. V lost 1 base to trimming and J lost 2 bases, with 13 bases between them. Germline loops: CDR1 SGDLS, CDR2 YYNGEE. The CDR3 DNA reads as TGTGCCAGCAGCGTATCTGCTAGTAAGCCCTACGAGCAGTACTTC. Translation gives CASSVSASKPYEQYF.

The V gene is TRBV18, the J gene TRBJ1-1, with a possible D match to TRBD1 (5 bases). Trimming shortened V by 3 bases and J by 1 base, and 12 bases separated the two germline ends. Germline CDR1 is KGHSH and CDR2 is LQKENI. This CDR3 is 15 amino acids long. CDR3 in DNA: TGTGCCAGCTCACCTACTGGGACTCAGAACACTGAAGCTTTCTTT. Translated, it gives CASSPTGTQNTEAFF.

This clonotype was seen just once. J is TRBJ2-1 and V is TRBV28; no reliable D call. This CDR3 comprises 13 residues. CDR1 and CDR2 from the germline V gene are MDHEN and SYDVKM. Trimming removed 6 bases from V and 5 bases from J, with 11 bases in between. Here the CDR3 reads CASSPALNNEQFF. The CDR3 DNA reads as TGTGCCAGCAGCCCCGCCCTTAACAATGAGCAGTTCTTC.

This clonotype was found once. V gene TRBV7-8 combines with J gene TRBJ2-3; tentatively, D is TRBD2 (6 bases). The germline V and J ends were trimmed by 5 bases and 1 base, with 19 bases remaining between them. CDR3 length equals 17 residues. The V gene's germline CDR1 is SGHVS and CDR2 FQNEAQ. CDR3: CASSPSSGLAGTDTQYF. The CDR3 region has the DNA TGTGCCAGCAGCCCATCCTCGGGACTTGCGGGCACAGATACGCAGTATTTT.

The gene calls are TRBV28 and TRBJ1-2, with TRBD1 identical over 7 bases. The CDR3 extends over 15 amino acids. In germline, CDR1 is MDHEN, CDR2 SYDVKM. The junction had 14 bases not matched to a gene; V was cut back by 6 bases and J by 7 bases. CDR3 region: CASSRDLTGESGYTF. CDR3 nucleotide sequence: TGTGCCAGCAGCCGGGATCTAACAGGGGAGAGTGGCTACACCTTC.